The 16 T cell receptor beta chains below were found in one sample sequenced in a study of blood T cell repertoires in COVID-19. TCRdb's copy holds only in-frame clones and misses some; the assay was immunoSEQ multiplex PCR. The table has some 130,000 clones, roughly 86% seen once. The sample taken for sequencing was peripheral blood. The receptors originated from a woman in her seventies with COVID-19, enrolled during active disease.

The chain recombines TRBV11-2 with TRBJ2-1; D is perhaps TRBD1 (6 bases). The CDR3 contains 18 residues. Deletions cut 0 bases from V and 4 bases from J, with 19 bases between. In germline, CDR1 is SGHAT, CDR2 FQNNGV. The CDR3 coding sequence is TGTGCCAGCAGCTTAGAGGGGGCAGGTTTATTAAGATACAATGAGCAGTTCTTC. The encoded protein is CASSLEGAGLLRYNEQFF.

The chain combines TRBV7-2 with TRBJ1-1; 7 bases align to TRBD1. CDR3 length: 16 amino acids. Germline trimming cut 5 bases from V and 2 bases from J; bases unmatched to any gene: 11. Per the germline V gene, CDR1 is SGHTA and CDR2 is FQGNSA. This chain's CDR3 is CASSDRQGRENTEAFF. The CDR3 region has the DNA TGTGCCAGCAGCGACCGACAGGGTCGAGAAAACACTGAAGCTTTCTTT. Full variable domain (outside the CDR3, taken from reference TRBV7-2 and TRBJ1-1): GAGVSQSPSNKVTEKGKDVELRCDPISGHTALYWYRQSLGQGLEFLIYFQGNSAPDKSGLPSDRFSAERTGGSVSTLTIQRTQQEDSAVYLCASSDRQGRENTEAFFGQGTRLTVV.

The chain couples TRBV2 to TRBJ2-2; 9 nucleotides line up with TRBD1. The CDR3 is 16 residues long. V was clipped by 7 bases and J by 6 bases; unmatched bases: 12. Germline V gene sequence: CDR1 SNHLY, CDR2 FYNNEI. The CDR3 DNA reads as TGTGCCAGCAACGGAGGGGGGACAGGGTCGGCCGGGGAGCTGTTTTTT. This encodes CASNGGGTGSAGELFF.

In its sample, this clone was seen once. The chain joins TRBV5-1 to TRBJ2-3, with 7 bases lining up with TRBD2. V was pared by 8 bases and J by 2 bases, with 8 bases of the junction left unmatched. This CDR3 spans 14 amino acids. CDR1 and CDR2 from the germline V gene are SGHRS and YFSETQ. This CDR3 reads CASSSGIVTDTQYF. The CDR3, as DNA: TGCGCCAGTTCTAGCGGAATCGTCACAGATACGCAGTATTTT.

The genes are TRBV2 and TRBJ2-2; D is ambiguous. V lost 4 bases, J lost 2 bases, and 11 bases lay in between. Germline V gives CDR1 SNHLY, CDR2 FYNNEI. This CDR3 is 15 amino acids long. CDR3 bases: TGTGCCAGCAGTGTGTCCCGGGTAAACACCGGGGAGCTGTTTTTT. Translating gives CASSVSRVNTGELFF.

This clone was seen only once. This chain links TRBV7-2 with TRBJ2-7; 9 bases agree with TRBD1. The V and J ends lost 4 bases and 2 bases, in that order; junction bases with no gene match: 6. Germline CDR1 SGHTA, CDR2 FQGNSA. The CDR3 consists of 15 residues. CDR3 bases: TGTGCCAGCAGCTCTCGGACAGGGGTCCCCTACGAGCAGTACTTC. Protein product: CASSSRTGVPYEQYF.

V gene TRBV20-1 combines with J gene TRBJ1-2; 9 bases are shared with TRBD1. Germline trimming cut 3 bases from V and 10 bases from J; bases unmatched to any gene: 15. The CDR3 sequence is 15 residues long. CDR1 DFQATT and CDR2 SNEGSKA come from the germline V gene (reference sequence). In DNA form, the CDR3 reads TGCAGTGCTAGTGCTAACCCGGGACAGGGATTTGTCTACACCTTC. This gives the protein CSASANPGQGFVYTF.

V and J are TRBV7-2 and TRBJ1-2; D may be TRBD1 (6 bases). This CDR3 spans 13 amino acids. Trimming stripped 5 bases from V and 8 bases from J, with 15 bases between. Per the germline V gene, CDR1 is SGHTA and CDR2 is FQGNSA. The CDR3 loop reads CASSRNRDGGYTF. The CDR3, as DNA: TGTGCCAGCAGCAGAAACAGGGACGGAGGCTACACCTTC. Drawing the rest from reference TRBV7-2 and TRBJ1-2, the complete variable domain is GAGVSQSPSNKVTEKGKDVELRCDPISGHTALYWYRQSLGQGLEFLIYFQGNSAPDKSGLPSDRFSAERTGGSVSTLTIQRTQQEDSAVYLCASSRNRDGGYTFGSGTRLTVV.

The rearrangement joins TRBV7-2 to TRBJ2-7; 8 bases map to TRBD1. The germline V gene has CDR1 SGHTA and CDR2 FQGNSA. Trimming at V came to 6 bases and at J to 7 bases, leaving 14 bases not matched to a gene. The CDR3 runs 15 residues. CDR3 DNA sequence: TGTGCCAGCAGAGGACCGGGACAGGACTACGCAGAGCAGTACTTC. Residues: CASRGPGQDYAEQYF.

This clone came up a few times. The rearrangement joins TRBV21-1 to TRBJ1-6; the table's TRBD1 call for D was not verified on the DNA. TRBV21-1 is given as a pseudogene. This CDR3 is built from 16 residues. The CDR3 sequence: CASSPHLGQIRSPLHF. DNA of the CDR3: TGTGCCAGCAGCCCCCACCTGGGGCAGATCAGATCACCCCTCCACTTT.

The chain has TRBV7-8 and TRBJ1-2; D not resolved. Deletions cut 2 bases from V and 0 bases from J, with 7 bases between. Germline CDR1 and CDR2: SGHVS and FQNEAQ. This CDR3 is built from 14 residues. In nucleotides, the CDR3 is TGTGCCAGCAGCTTATCCCCAGCTAACTATGGCTACACCTTC. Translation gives CASSLSPANYGYTF.

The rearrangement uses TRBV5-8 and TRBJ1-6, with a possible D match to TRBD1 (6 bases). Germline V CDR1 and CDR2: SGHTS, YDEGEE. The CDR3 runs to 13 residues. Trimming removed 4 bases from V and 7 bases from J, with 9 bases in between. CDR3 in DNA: TGTGCCAGCAGCAATCAGGGGAATTCACCCCTCCACTTT. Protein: CASSNQGNSPLHF.

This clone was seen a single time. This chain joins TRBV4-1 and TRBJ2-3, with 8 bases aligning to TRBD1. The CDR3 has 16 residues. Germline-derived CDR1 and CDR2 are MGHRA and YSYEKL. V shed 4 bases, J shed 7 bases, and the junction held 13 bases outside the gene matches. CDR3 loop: CASSPVGQGAQYTQYF. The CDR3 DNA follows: TGCGCCAGCAGCCCAGTCGGACAGGGTGCACAATATACGCAGTATTTT.

CDR3 residues: CASKGRDPSSYNEQFF. Written as DNA, the CDR3 is TGTGCCAGCAAGGGGCGGGATCCGAGCTCCTACAATGAGCAGTTCTTC. The chain uses TRBV2 and TRBJ2-1; D perhaps matches TRBD2 (6 bases). V shed 7 bases and J shed 0 bases, with 16 bases lying between them. Germline CDR1 is SNHLY and CDR2 is FYNNEI. This CDR3 is built from 16 residues.

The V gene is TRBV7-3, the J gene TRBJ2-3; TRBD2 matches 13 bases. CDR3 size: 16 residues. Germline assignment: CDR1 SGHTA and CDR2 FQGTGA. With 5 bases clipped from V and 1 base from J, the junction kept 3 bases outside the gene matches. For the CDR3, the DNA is TGTGCCAGCAGCCACGGACTAGCGGGGGGCACAGATACGCAGTATTTT. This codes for CASSHGLAGGTDTQYF.

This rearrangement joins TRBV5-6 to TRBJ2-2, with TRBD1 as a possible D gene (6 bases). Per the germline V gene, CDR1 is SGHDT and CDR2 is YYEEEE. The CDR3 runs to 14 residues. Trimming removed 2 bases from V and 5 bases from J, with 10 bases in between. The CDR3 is CASSFLGGTGELFF. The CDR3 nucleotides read TGTGCCAGCAGCTTTTTAGGGGGAACCGGGGAGCTGTTTTTT.